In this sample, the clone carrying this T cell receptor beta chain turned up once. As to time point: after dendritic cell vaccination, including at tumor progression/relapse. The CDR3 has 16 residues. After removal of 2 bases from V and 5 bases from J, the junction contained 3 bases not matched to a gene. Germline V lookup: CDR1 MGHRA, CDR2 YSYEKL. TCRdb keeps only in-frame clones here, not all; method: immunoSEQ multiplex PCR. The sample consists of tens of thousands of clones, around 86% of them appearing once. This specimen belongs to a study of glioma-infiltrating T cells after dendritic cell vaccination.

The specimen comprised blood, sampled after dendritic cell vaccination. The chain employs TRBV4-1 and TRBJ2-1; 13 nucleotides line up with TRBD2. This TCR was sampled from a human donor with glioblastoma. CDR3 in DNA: TGCGCCAGCAGCCAACAGACTAGCGGGAGGCACAATGAGCAGTTCTTC. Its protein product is CASSQQTSGRHNEQFF.